This T cell receptor (beta chain) emerged from a study of human T cells and chemical hapten exposure. TCRdb independently ran MiXCR on the RACE reads; one entry per CDR3 protein. The profile shows around 300,000 distinct CDR3 sequences, around 7% of them singletons. This clonotype appeared many times. Its antigen is unknown. The sample's time point: patch test 1, 2 weeks after DPC sensitization. The treatment here: therapeutic diphenylcyclopropenone sensitization with weekly scalp DPC. V was pared by 1 base and J by 0 bases, with 12 bases of the junction left unmatched. CDR1 is SEHNR, CDR2 FQNEAQ, per germline (reference sequence). The CDR3 is 19 residues long. Study-level results: The formation of large CDR3 similarity clusters by expanded TCRs significantly exceeded that of controls. Unchanged with DPC sensitization were TCRs above 1 in 1000 frequency.

The rearrangement joins TRBV7-9 to TRBJ2-3, with 8 bases lining up with TRBD2. Sequencing used whole blood, obtained in connection with sensitization to the hapten diphenylcyclopropenone (DPC). The clonotype comes from a woman aged 18 to 35 with alopecia areata. Some clones in this sample may be carry-over from other donors' samples. The CDR3 reads CASSLVGVAGQTSTDTQYF. Written as DNA, the CDR3 is TGTGCCAGCAGCTTAGTTGGAGTAGCGGGACAAACTAGCACAGATACGCAGTATTTT.